This TCR beta chain was identified in a study of T cells in Graves' hyperthyroidism and ophthalmopathy (dated by TCRdb to between 2018 and 2020). Study-wide context: TCR V-J signatures able to tell the groups apart were searched for in a discovery cohort of 90 to 100 patients, of whom under 45 had Graves' ophthalmopathy and under 65 had stable Graves' hyperthyroidism. An independent validation cohort of under 20 hyperthyroidism patients and about 16 patients who later progressed to ophthalmopathy tested prospective prediction of ophthalmopathy. The roughly 94 discovery patients were randomly divided into training and test sets at a 7:3 ratio. In about 6 Graves' hyperthyroidism patients, the study also compared T-cell repertoires from thyroid tissue with T-cell repertoires from blood. Once sampling was done, hyperthyroidism patients were given methimazole at a starting dose of 30 mg daily, whereas ophthalmopathy patients were given high-dose intravenous methylprednisolone. The paper describes TCR Vbeta CDR3 sequencing of 120 to 150 peripheral blood samples, made up of 43 ophthalmopathy patients, over 70 hyperthyroidism patients and some 17 progressor patients.

Patients with uncontrolled infections, other autoimmune diseases, pregnancy or lactation were excluded. Diagnoses relied on clinical symptoms, serum thyroxine and TRAb, thyroid ultrasound and orbital computed tomography. Trizol reagent was used to extract total RNA, and RNA quality was then checked on an Agilent 2100 Bioanalyzer. This clonotype was seen many times. Its target antigen remains unknown. Base-call qualities are not available, and no considerably larger clone is one nucleotide away. Looking up the germline V gene (reference sequence) yields CDR1 MNHEY and CDR2 SMNVEV. Germline trimming amounts to 6 bases on V and 6 bases on J, with 7 as the count of junction bases outside the gene matches. Its CDR3 holds 13 amino acids, cysteine through phenylalanine. Just the 39-base CDR3 DNA is kept, in frame starting at base 1. The TCR beta CDR3 regions were amplified from the RNA transcripts. The first round of RT-PCR for the TCR CDR3 was performed with the HTBI primer set and the Qiagen OneStep RT-PCR kit. Libraries were constructed in a second round of multiplex PCR, after which size selection and purification were performed. Sequencing of the libraries was done on an Illumina HiSeq2000 using paired-end 100 bp reads. Regarding the original processing steps: SOAPnuke was used to process the raw data, throwing out any read that contained adapters or uncalled bases, had a mean Phred below 15, or lacked an exact constant-primer or identifier match. COPE v1.2.5 was used to merge the high-quality paired reads, and each unique nucleotide sequence was defined as a clonotype. Clonotypes were aligned to IMGT TRBV, TRBD and TRBJ reference segments using MiTCR v1.1. The analysis included only V-J combinations with a frequency above 0.0001, which together covered around 99% of the repertoires. A TCS score was defined as the ratio between F50 (clonal expansion) and ExV (chaos), using BLOSUM62-based TCRdist between CDR3 peptides within each V-J. Welch's t-statistics and random forest reduced around 510 V-J features to under 15, which were used in a naive Bayes classifier (R e1071). The Morisita-Horn index was used to measure how similar the thyroid and blood repertoires were. The raw public data were reprocessed by TCRdb itself: fastp quality trimming at Q25, MiXCR clonotype calling, in-frame beta chains only. When rows share a CDR3 protein, they turn into one entry using the most common DNA and genes. None of the V and J calls come from the authors' own analysis; TCRdb made them. Here the sample has 500,000 to 600,000 distinct CDR3 sequences; 46% occur a single time. The ten largest account for around 19% of the sample.

Results and caveats for the whole study, not just this receptor: No statistical method was used to set the sample size in advance, and investigators knew the group allocation. In validation, progression to ophthalmopathy was predicted by the model with more than 65% sensitivity and around 75% specificity, a median of 6.5 months before onset. In cross-validation, a model built on a 13 V-J signature told ophthalmopathy apart from stable hyperthyroidism with 87.88% sensitivity and around 84% specificity, and in testing the same model reached 80%/75%. Blood samples also contained most of the expanded thyroid clonotypes (frequency above 0.001), which suggests that blood repertoires may reflect thyroid immune responses.

The origin of this receptor is an adult woman with Graves' disease, either hyperthyroidism or ophthalmopathy (not recorded which). The sample comprised peripheral blood or thyroid tissue (not recorded which). The V and J genes are TRBV27 and TRBJ1-2; 7 nucleotides in the junction match TRBD1. The nucleotide sequence is given as TGTGCCAGCAGCTCGACAGGGTTGGATGGCTACACCTTC. Its coded protein is CASSSTGLDGYTF.